This TCR beta chain was identified during a study of blood T cell repertoires in COVID-19. For the study at large: T cells, B-cell-depleted T cells, or PBMCs supplied cDNA or gDNA.

The CDR3 is 11 residues long. V was clipped by 8 bases and J by 8 bases, with 10 bases between them. Assay: immunoSEQ multiplex PCR; the TCRdb copy retains only in-frame clones and omits some. The sample shows approximately 300,000 clones, about 83% of them seen only once. The TCR was taken from a woman aged 45 to 65 with acute or convalescent COVID-19. The chain combines TRBV12-3 or TRBV12-4 with TRBJ2-1; TRBD2 might be the D (5 bases). Specimen: peripheral blood. The CDR3 bases are TGTGCCAGCTCGACTATGGATGAGCAGTTCTTC. It yields the protein CASSTMDEQFF.